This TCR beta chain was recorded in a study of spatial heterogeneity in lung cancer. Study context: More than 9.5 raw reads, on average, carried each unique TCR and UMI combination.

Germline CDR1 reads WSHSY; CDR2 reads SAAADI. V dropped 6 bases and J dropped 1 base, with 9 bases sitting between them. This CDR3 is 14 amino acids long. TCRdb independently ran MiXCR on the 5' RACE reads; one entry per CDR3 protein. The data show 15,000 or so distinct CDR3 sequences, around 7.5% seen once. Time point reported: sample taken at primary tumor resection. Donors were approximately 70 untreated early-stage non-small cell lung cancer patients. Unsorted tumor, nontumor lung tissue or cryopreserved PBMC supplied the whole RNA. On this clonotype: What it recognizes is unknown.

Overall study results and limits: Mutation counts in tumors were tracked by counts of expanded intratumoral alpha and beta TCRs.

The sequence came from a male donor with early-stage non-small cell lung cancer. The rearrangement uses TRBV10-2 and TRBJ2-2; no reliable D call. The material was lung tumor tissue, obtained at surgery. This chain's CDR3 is CASRWRVNTGELFF. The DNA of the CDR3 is TGCGCCAGCAGATGGCGCGTGAACACCGGGGAGCTGTTTTTT.